This TCR beta chain was sequenced for a study of metastatic and nonmetastatic thyroid tumors. About the study: Across peripheral blood and tumor or nodule tissue samples taken from malignant and benign thyroid patients, the repertoires were compared with one another.

In germline, CDR1 is SNHLY, CDR2 FYNNEI. V lost 5 bases and J lost 7, with 10 bases in between. The length of the CDR3 is 12 residues. As concerns this clone: A much more abundant neighbour one base away suggests this may be a read error.

Authors' analysis steps: A distant-metastasis classifier for papillary thyroid cancer was built using CDR3 differences across clinicopathological groups. TCRdb reanalyzed the PCR reads via MiXCR. TCRdb, not the authors, supplied the V and J calls. The repertoire holds about 17,000 clones, with under 30% as singletons. No patient received treatment before thyroid surgery. This rearrangement joins TRBV2 to TRBJ2-3; a possible D gene is TRBD1 (5 bases). This clonotype was sampled from a female donor with papillary thyroid cancer or a benign thyroid nodule (not recorded which). Some clones in this sample may be carry-over from other donors' samples. Input material: tumor tissue. The CDR3 DNA sequence: TGTGCCAGCAGTATTGGGGCTAATACGCAGTATTTT. Amino acid sequence: CASSIGANTQYF.